These T cell receptor beta chains were read from a single sample in a study of tumor-infiltrating lymphocytes in primary liver carcinoma. TCRdb processed the multiplex PCR reads anew with MiXCR; each CDR3 protein has one entry. The sample has approximately 330,000 distinct CDR3 sequences, around 60% seen once. The sample consisted of peripheral blood. These receptor sequences come from a man in his forties with primary liver carcinoma and hepatitis B virus infection. The CDR3 runs from the conserved cysteine through the conserved F or W. The order of the fields is J gene, V gene, clone size, D gene, CDR3 protein, CDR3 DNA. A D gene is named only where the DNA matches it firmly. Expanded clones get a size class; other rows say once, few or many, or leave the size out.

j_call: TRBJ2-5; v_call: TRBV15; clone_size: -; d_call: -; cdr3_aa: CATSRDVSNRETQYF; cdr3_nt: TGTGCCACCAGCAGAGATGTGTCCAACCGAGAGACCCAGTACTTC
j_call: TRBJ2-7; v_call: TRBV11-2; clone_size: -; d_call: TRBD2; cdr3_aa: CASSYGTKPTYEQYF; cdr3_nt: TGTGCTAGCAGTTATGGGACTAAACCGACCTACGAGCAGTACTTC
j_call: TRBJ2-6; v_call: TRBV6-6; clone_size: few; d_call: TRBD1; cdr3_aa: CASSLGTASGANVLTF; cdr3_nt: TGTGCCAGCAGTCTCGGGACAGCCTCTGGGGCCAACGTCCTGACTTTC
j_call: TRBJ2-7; v_call: TRBV11-2; clone_size: -; d_call: -; cdr3_aa: CASTTGNEQYF; cdr3_nt: TGTGCCAGTACCACAGGGAACGAGCAGTACTTC
j_call: TRBJ2-7; v_call: TRBV6-6; clone_size: once; d_call: -; cdr3_aa: CASSYSKLVHQQYF; cdr3_nt: TGTGCCAGCAGTTACTCGAAGCTGGTCCACCAGCAGTACTTC
j_call: TRBJ2-2; v_call: TRBV12-3/TRBV12-4; clone_size: -; d_call: TRBD1; cdr3_aa: CASSLGGTGNIGELFF; cdr3_nt: TGTGCCAGCAGTTTAGGTGGGACAGGGAACATCGGGGAGCTGTTTTTT
j_call: TRBJ2-7; v_call: TRBV5-4; clone_size: many; d_call: TRBD2; cdr3_aa: CASRSAGVPYEQYF; cdr3_nt: TGTGCCAGCCGGTCAGCGGGAGTCCCCTACGAGCAGTACTTC
j_call: TRBJ1-4; v_call: TRBV7-9; clone_size: -; d_call: -; cdr3_aa: CASSLHRLNNEKLFF; cdr3_nt: TGTGCCAGCAGCTTGCATCGACTGAACAATGAAAAACTGTTTTTT
j_call: TRBJ1-1; v_call: TRBV6-2/TRBV6-3; clone_size: many; d_call: -; cdr3_aa: CASRQDGNTEAFF; cdr3_nt: TGTGCCAGCAGGCAGGACGGTAACACTGAAGCTTTCTTT
j_call: TRBJ2-5; v_call: TRBV5-6; clone_size: few; d_call: TRBD1; cdr3_aa: CASSRTSGTGGETQYF; cdr3_nt: TGTGCCAGCAGCAGAACCTCCGGGACAGGGGGGGAGACCCAGTACTTC
j_call: TRBJ2-5; v_call: TRBV29-1; clone_size: -; d_call: TRBD1; cdr3_aa: CSTGQGGEAQYF; cdr3_nt: TGCAGCACGGGACAGGGTGGGGAGGCCCAGTACTTC
j_call: TRBJ2-5; v_call: TRBV4-1; clone_size: few; d_call: -; cdr3_aa: CASSQEGRMQETQYF; cdr3_nt: TGCGCCAGCAGCCAAGAGGGACGGATGCAAGAGACCCAGTACTTC
j_call: TRBJ2-1; v_call: TRBV5-1; clone_size: -; d_call: TRBD2; cdr3_aa: CASSLAWWREGRFRNEQFF; cdr3_nt: TGCGCCAGCAGCTTGGCCTGGTGGCGGGAGGGCCGATTTAGGAATGAGCAGTTCTTC
j_call: TRBJ1-6; v_call: TRBV11-2; clone_size: -; d_call: -; cdr3_aa: CVSSLSLDSPINSLLHF; cdr3_nt: TGTGTCAGCAGCCTATCGTTGGACAGCCCTATTAATTCACTCCTCCACTTT
j_call: TRBJ2-2; v_call: TRBV6-5; clone_size: -; d_call: -; cdr3_aa: CASSYTQATVELFF; cdr3_nt: TGTGCCAGCAGTTACACCCAAGCCACCGTGGAGCTGTTTTTT
j_call: TRBJ1-1; v_call: TRBV11-2; clone_size: -; d_call: -; cdr3_aa: CASSPSGRVGVTEAFF; cdr3_nt: TGTGCCAGCAGCCCATCTGGCAGGGTTGGCGTCACTGAAGCTTTCTTT
j_call: TRBJ2-3; v_call: TRBV11-2; clone_size: once; d_call: -; cdr3_aa: CASSRRQGPSYRIDTQYF; cdr3_nt: TGTGCCAGCAGCAGGCGGCAGGGCCCTAGCTATCGCATAGATACACAGTATTTT
j_call: TRBJ2-5; v_call: TRBV6-5; clone_size: few; d_call: -; cdr3_aa: CASSYTTEIGQETQYF; cdr3_nt: TGTGCCAGCAGTTACACGACAGAAATTGGGCAAGAGACCCAGTACTTC